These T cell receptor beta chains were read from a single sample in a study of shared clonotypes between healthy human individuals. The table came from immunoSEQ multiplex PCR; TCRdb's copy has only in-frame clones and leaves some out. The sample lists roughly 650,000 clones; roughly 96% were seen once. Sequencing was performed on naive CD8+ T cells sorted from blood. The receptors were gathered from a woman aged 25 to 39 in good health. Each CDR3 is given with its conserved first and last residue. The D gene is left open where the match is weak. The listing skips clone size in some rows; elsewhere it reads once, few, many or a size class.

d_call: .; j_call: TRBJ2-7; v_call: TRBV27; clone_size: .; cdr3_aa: CASSLTGAPLSQYF; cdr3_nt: TGTGCCAGCAGTTTAACCGGGGCCCCCCTCTCGCAGTACTTC
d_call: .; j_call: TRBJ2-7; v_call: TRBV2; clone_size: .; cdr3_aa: CASRMTEGYEQYF; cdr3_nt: TGTGCCAGCAGGATGACGGAGGGGTACGAGCAGTACTTC
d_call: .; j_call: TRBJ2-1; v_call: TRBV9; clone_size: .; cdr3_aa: CASSETGWANLYNEQFF; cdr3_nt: TGTGCCAGCAGCGAGACCGGTTGGGCGAACCTATACAATGAGCAGTTCTTC
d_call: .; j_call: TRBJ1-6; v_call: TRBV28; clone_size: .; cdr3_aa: CASSTPGRDSPLHF; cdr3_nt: TGTGCCAGCAGTACACCAGGGAGAGATTCACCCCTCCACTTT
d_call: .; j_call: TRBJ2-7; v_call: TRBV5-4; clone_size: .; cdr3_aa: CASSLSGPSYEQYF; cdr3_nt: TGTGCCAGCAGCTTGAGTGGTCCCTCCTACGAGCAGTACTTC
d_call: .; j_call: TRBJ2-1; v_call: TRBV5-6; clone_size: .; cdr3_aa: CASSLGGSYYNEQFF; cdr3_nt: TGTGCCAGCAGCTTGGGTGGGTCCTACTACAATGAGCAGTTCTTC
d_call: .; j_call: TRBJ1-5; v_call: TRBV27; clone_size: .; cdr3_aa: CASRHGGGNQPQHF; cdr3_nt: TGTGCCAGCAGACACGGGGGGGGGAATCAGCCCCAGCATTTT
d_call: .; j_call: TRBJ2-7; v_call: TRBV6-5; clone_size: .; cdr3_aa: CASSPYGGNYEQYF; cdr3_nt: TGTGCCAGCAGTCCGTATGGGGGCAACTACGAGCAGTACTTC
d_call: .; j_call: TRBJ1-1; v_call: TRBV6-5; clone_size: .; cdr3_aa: CAVRGSFTEAFF; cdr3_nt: TGTGCCGTCCGGGGTTCTTTCACTGAAGCTTTCTTT
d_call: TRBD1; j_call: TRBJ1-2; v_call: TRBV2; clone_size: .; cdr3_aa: CASRGQYGYTF; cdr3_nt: TGTGCCTCCAGGGGGCAATATGGCTACACCTTC
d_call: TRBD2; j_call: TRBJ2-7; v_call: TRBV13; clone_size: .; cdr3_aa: CASSLGLGLAGLRRGEQYF; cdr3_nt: TGTGCCAGCAGCTTAGGCCTAGGACTAGCGGGCCTGCGACGAGGCGAGCAGTACTTC
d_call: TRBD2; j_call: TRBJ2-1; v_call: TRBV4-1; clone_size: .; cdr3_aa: CASSPGLAGVHEQFF; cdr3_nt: TGCGCCAGCAGCCCGGGACTAGCGGGAGTCCATGAGCAGTTCTTC
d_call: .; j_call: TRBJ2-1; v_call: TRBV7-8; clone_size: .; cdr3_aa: CASSLFWASSYNEQFF; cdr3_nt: TGTGCCAGCAGCTTATTTTGGGCCAGCTCCTACAATGAGCAGTTCTTC
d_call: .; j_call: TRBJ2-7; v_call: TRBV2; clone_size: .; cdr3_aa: CAREPEQYF; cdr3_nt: TGTGCCCGAGAGCCCGAGCAGTACTTC
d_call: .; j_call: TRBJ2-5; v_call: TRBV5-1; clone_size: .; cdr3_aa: CASSLAGGRETQYF; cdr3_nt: TGCGCCAGCAGCTTGGCCGGGGGCAGGGAGACCCAGTACTTC
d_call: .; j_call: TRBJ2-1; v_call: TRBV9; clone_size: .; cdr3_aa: CASSVSPPGLSNEQFF; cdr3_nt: TGTGCCAGCAGCGTCAGCCCTCCGGGACTTAGCAATGAGCAGTTCTTC
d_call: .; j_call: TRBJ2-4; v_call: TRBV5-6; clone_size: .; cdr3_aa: CASSSGNIQYF; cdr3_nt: TGTGCCAGCAGCAGCGGAAACATTCAGTACTTC
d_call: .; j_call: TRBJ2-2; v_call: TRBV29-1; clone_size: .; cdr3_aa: CSGGGAVRDRDPGELFF; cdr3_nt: TGCAGCGGCGGGGGGGCAGTCCGGGACAGGGACCCCGGGGAGCTGTTTTTT
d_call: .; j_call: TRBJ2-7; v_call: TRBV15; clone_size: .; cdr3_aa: CATSVLGKPYEQYF; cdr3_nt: TGTGCCACCAGCGTCCTCGGGAAACCCTACGAGCAGTACTTC
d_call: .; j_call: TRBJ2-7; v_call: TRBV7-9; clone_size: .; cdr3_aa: CASSVDGNLLEQYF; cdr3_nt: TGTGCCAGCAGCGTGGACGGCAACCTCCTTGAGCAGTACTTC
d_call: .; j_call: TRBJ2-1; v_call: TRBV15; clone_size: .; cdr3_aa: CATSRDLGSSYNEQFF; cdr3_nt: TGTGCCACCAGCAGAGATCTCGGAAGCTCCTACAATGAGCAGTTCTTC
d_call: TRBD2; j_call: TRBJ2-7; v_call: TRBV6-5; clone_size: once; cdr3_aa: CASSGLAGLKEQYF; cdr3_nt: TGTGCCAGCAGTGGACTAGCGGGATTGAAAGAGCAGTACTTC
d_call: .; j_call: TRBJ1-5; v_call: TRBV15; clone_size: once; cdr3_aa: CATSPGGVRDQPQHF; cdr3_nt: TGTGCCACCAGCCCGGGAGGGGTACGGGATCAGCCCCAGCATTTT
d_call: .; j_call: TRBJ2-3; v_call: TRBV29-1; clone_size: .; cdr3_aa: CSVRTGYTDTQYF; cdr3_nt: TGCAGCGTTAGGACTGGCTACACAGATACGCAGTATTTT
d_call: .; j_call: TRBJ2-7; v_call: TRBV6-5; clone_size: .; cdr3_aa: CASSHDRMSSYEQYF; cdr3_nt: TGTGCCAGCAGCCATGATCGGATGAGCTCCTACGAGCAGTACTTC
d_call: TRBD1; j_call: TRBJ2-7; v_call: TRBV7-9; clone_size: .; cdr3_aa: CASSGSGTGPYEQYF; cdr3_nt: TGTGCCAGCAGCGGGTCCGGGACAGGACCCTACGAGCAGTACTTC
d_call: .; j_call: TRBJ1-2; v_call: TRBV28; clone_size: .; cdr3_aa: CASSDSFYGYTF; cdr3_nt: TGTGCCAGCAGCGACAGTTTCTATGGCTACACCTTC
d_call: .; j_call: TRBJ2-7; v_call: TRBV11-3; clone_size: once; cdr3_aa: CASSLGTTFSYEQYF; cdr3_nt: TGTGCCAGCAGCTTAGGAACAACGTTCTCCTACGAGCAGTACTTC
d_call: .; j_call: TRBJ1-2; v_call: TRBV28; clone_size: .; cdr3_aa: CASGGVNYGYTF; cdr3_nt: TGCGCATCGGGAGGGGTTAACTATGGCTACACCTTC
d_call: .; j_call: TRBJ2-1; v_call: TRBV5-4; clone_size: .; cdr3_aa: CASSRGTSYNEQFF; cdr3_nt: TGTGCCAGCAGTCGCGGGACCTCCTACAATGAGCAGTTCTTC
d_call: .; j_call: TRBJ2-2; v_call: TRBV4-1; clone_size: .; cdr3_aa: CASSHLRAANTGELFF; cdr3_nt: TGCGCCAGCAGCCATTTGCGAGCGGCGAACACCGGGGAGCTGTTTTTT
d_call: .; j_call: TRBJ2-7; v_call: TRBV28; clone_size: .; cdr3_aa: CASLDGAYEQYF; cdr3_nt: TGTGCCAGCTTGGACGGAGCCTACGAGCAGTACTTC
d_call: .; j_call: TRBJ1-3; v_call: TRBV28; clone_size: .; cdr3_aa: CASSSHLRGIVSGNTIYF; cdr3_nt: TGTGCCAGCAGTTCCCACCTAAGGGGGATTGTTTCTGGAAACACCATATATTTT
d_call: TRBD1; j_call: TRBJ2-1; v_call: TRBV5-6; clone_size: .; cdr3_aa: CASSLRTGAPRNEQFF; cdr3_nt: TGTGCCAGCAGCTTGCGGACAGGGGCTCCCCGGAATGAGCAGTTCTTC
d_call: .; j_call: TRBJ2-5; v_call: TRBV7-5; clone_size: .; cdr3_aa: CVRRQKQGTGETQYF; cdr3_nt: TGTGTCAGAAGACAAAAACAGGGGACGGGGGAGACCCAGTACTTC
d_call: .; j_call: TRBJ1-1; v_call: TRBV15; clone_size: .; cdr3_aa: CATSIGKGYGTEAFF; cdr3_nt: TGTGCCACCAGCATAGGTAAGGGCTACGGCACTGAAGCTTTCTTT
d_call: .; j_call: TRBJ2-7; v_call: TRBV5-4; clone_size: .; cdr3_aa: CASSIDRTLLDEQYF; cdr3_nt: TGTGCCAGCAGCATCGACAGGACCCTCCTCGACGAGCAGTACTTC
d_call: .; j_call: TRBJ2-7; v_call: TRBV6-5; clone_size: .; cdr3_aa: CASSLGTAGISYEQYF; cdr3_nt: TGTGCCAGCAGTTTAGGGACAGCGGGGATCTCCTACGAGCAGTACTTC
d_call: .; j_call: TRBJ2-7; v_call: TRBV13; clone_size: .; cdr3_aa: CASSLAGTYEQYF; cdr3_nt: TGTGCCAGCAGCTTAGCAGGGACCTACGAGCAGTACTTC
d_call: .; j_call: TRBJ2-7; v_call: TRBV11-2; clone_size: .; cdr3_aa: CASSLDWSYEQYF; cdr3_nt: TGTGCCAGCAGCTTAGATTGGTCCTACGAGCAGTACTTC
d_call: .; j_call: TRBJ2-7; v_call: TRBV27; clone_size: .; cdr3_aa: CASSLSGGAGVYEQYF; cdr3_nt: TGTGCCAGCAGTTTATCGGGGGGCGCGGGCGTCTACGAGCAGTACTTC
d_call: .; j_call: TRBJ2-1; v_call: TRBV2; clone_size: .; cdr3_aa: CASIESLRTSDEQFF; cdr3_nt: TGTGCCAGCATTGAGAGCCTCCGGACCTCAGATGAGCAGTTCTTC
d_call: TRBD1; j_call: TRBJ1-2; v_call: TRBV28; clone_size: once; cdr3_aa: CASSYITGGAGYGYTF; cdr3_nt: TGTGCCAGCAGTTACATAACAGGGGGCGCAGGTTATGGCTACACCTTC
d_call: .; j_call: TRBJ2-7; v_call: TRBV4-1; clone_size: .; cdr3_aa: CASSLRADYEQYF; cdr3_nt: TGCGCCAGCAGCCTCCGGGCCGACTACGAGCAGTACTTC
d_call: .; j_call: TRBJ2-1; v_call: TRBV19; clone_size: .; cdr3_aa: CASSPRVYSYNEQFF; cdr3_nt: TGTGCCAGTAGTCCCCGGGTGTACTCCTACAATGAGCAGTTCTTC
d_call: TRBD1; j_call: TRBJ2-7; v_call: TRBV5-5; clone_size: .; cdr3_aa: CASSPGTVESEQYF; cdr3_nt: TGTGCCAGCAGCCCGGGGACAGTTGAATCCGAGCAGTACTTC
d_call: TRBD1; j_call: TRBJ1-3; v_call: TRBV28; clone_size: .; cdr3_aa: CASSQYSGTAGNTIYF; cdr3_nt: TGTGCCAGCAGCCAATATAGTGGGACAGCCGGAAACACCATATATTTT
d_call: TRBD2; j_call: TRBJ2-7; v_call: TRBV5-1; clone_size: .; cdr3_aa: CASSPGGGRDYEQYF; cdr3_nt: TGCGCCAGCAGCCCGGGAGGCGGCAGGGACTACGAGCAGTACTTC
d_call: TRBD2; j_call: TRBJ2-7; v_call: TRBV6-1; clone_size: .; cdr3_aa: CASSEGWPSGGEQYF; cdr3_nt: TGTGCCAGCAGTGAAGGTTGGCCTAGCGGGGGAGAGCAGTACTTC
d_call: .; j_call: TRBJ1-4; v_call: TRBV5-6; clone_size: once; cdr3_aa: CASSLWTPRTEKLFF; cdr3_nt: TGTGCCAGCAGCTTGTGGACACCAAGGACTGAAAAACTGTTTTTT